A single sample is the source of the 3 T cell receptor beta chains below, sequenced in a study of blood T cell repertoires in COVID-19. Some clones are missing from TCRdb's copy, which holds only in-frame ones; the method was immunoSEQ multiplex PCR. The sample comprises some 230,000 clones, roughly 90% of which are singletons, and around 2% rests with the top ten. Sequencing was carried out using peripheral blood. The receptor set was obtained from a man aged 25-45 years who had recovered from COVID-19.

This clone was detected only once. This chain connects TRBV6-5 to TRBJ1-5; D gene ambiguous. This CDR3 has 13 amino acids. Germline values: CDR1 MNHEY, CDR2 SVGAGI. Trimming took 4 bases from V and 3 from J, leaving 7 bases between them. The CDR3 DNA follows: TGTGCCAGCAGTTCGGACTACAATCAGCCCCAGCATTTT. This encodes CASSSDYNQPQHF.

This sequence joins TRBV30 and TRBJ1-5; D might be TRBD1 (5 bases). V shed 3 bases and J shed 5 bases, with 14 bases lying between them. The CDR3 length is 14 residues. The germline V gene has CDR1 GTSNPN and CDR2 SVGIG (reference sequence). Here the CDR3 DNA reads TGTGCCTGGAGGCCGCGGGGGGGGTATCAGCCCCAGCATTTT. Translated, it gives CAWRPRGGYQPQHF.

The chain is built from TRBV5-1 and TRBJ1-3; maybe TRBD1 (6 bases). Looked up from germline, CDR1 is SGHRS and CDR2 is YFSETQ. V was shortened by 7 bases and J by 4 bases, with 18 bases between the two germline ends. This CDR3 has 15 amino acids. The CDR3 DNA reads TGCGCCAGCTCCCAACAGGGACGGGACGGAAACACCATATATTTT. This gives the protein CASSQQGRDGNTIYF.